This is a list of T cell receptor beta chains from one sample in a study of identical twins. Using its own MiXCR run on the 5' RACE reads, TCRdb lists one record per CDR3 protein. Of about 190,000 distinct CDR3 sequences in the sample, less than 20% were seen once. The same sample was also studied in work on T cells expressing NK-cell markers.

Input material: CD8+ T cells sorted from blood. Every receptor here comes from a woman between 18 and 29 years old in good health. CDR3s include the opening cysteine and the closing phenylalanine or tryptophan. D genes are given only for firm matches. Clone size is shown for a subset of rows, as once, few, many or a class of expanded clone.

clone_size j_call cdr3_length d_call v_call cdr3_aa cdr3_nt
NA TRBJ1-2 15 NA TRBV7-8 CASSPGTRTNYGYTF TGTGCCAGCAGCCCCGGGACACGAACTAACTATGGCTACACCTTC
few TRBJ2-1 15 TRBD2 TRBV19 CASRPGLAANNEQFF TGTGCCAGTAGGCCCGGACTAGCGGCCAACAATGAGCAGTTCTTC
NA TRBJ2-2 16 NA TRBV9 CASSVEGGPNTGELFF TGTGCCAGCAGCGTAGAGGGGGGCCCGAACACCGGGGAGCTGTTTTTT
few TRBJ1-1 14 NA TRBV7-2 CASSLGVWGTEAFF TGTGCCAGCAGCTTAGGGGTCTGGGGGACTGAAGCTTTCTTT
NA TRBJ2-7 12 TRBD1 TRBV29-1 CSVGQGTYEQYF TGCAGCGTTGGACAGGGGACCTACGAGCAGTACTTC
few TRBJ2-2 15 NA TRBV6-2/TRBV6-3 CASSYLGAHTGELFF TGTGCCAGCAGTTACCTAGGGGCTCACACCGGGGAGCTGTTTTTT
many TRBJ1-1 14 TRBD1 TRBV4-3 CASSQVLDRSAAFF TGCGCCAGCAGCCAAGTGTTGGACAGGAGCGCGGCTTTCTTT
NA TRBJ1-1 13 NA TRBV7-7 CASSPDGVLEAFF TGTGCTAGCAGCCCGGACGGGGTACTTGAAGCTTTCTTT
few TRBJ2-3 13 NA TRBV6-6 CASTSSLTDTQYF TGTGCCAGCACCTCGAGCCTCACAGATACGCAGTATTTT
NA TRBJ2-7 12 NA TRBV6-1 CASRPWINEQYF TGTGCCAGCAGGCCTTGGATCAACGAGCAGTACTTC
few TRBJ1-4 14 NA TRBV12-3/TRBV12-4 CASTTTEGGEKLFF TGTGCCAGCACCACGACGGAGGGCGGTGAAAAACTGTTTTTT
few TRBJ2-7 13 NA TRBV7-7 CASSRGSLTEQYF TGTGCCAGCAGCAGGGGTTCCCTCACCGAGCAGTACTTC
few TRBJ2-7 13 NA TRBV4-3 CASSQEEGYEQYF TGCGCCAGCAGCCAAGAAGAGGGGTACGAGCAGTACTTC
NA TRBJ2-7 14 TRBD2 TRBV27 CASSLSGAAYEQYF TGTGCCAGCAGTTTAAGCGGGGCTGCGTACGAGCAGTACTTC
NA TRBJ1-2 11 NA TRBV6-2/TRBV6-3 CASGAVNGYTF TGTGCCAGCGGAGCTGTTAATGGCTACACCTTC
NA TRBJ2-2 15 TRBD1 TRBV12-3/TRBV12-4 CASSLSGQGFKELFF TGTGCCAGCAGTTTGAGCGGACAGGGCTTCAAGGAGCTGTTTTTT
few TRBJ1-1 15 NA TRBV6-2/TRBV6-3 CASSYSGSRGTEAFF TGTGCCAGCAGTTACAGCGGCAGTCGAGGGACTGAAGCTTTCTTT
NA TRBJ1-2 17 TRBD1 TRBV12-3/TRBV12-4 CASSLAVAGTGDGGYTF TGTGCCAGCAGTTTAGCTGTGGCCGGGACAGGAGACGGTGGCTACACCTTC
once TRBJ2-3 16 NA TRBV7-9 CASSSDETTSTDTQYF TGTGCCAGCAGTTCGGACGAGACTACTAGCACAGATACGCAGTATTTT
NA TRBJ2-1 12 NA TRBV27 CASSPPGWEQFF TGTGCCAGCAGTCCCCCCGGCTGGGAGCAGTTCTTC
few TRBJ2-2 15 NA TRBV5-1 CASSFAEANTGELFF TGCGCCAGCAGCTTCGCGGAAGCGAACACCGGGGAGCTGTTTTTT
few TRBJ1-1 20 TRBD1 TRBV7-6 CASSSSTYRGHIGQDTEAFF TGTGCCAGCAGCTCATCGACCTACAGGGGGCATATTGGTCAGGACACTGAAGCTTTCTTT
NA TRBJ2-3 16 NA TRBV7-9 CASSLAAGYRLDTQYF TGTGCCAGCAGCTTAGCCGCAGGGTATAGGTTGGATACGCAGTATTTT
few TRBJ2-5 15 NA TRBV29-1 CSVGGSRQYQETQYF TGCAGCGTTGGAGGGTCCCGACAGTACCAAGAGACCCAGTACTTC
few TRBJ2-1 15 TRBD2 TRBV5-1 CASSYTGLDYNEQFF TGCGCCAGCAGCTACACGGGACTAGATTACAATGAGCAGTTCTTC
NA TRBJ2-1 15 TRBD2 TRBV4-1 CASSQGLAGYNEQFF TGCGCCAGCAGTCAAGGACTAGCGGGATACAATGAGCAGTTCTTC
few TRBJ2-7 16 TRBD1 TRBV23-1 CASSFRKGQEGHEQYF TGCGCCAGCAGTTTTCGGAAGGGACAGGAGGGTCACGAGCAGTACTTC
NA TRBJ2-7 14 TRBD2 TRBV20-1 CSAPGLAVNYEQYF TGCAGTGCTCCCGGACTAGCGGTAAACTACGAGCAGTACTTC
few TRBJ2-1 22 TRBD2 TRBV4-2 CASSQDSGTGTSGRASYNEQFF TGTGCCAGCAGCCAAGATTCCGGGACCGGGACTAGCGGGAGGGCGTCCTACAATGAGCAGTTCTTC
NA TRBJ2-7 13 NA TRBV27 CASSRRGPYEQYF TGTGCCAGCAGCAGGCGGGGGCCCTACGAGCAGTACTTC
many TRBJ2-1 17 NA TRBV5-1 CASSLGRTRSSYNEQFF TGCGCCAGCAGCTTAGGACGGACCAGAAGCTCCTACAATGAGCAGTTCTTC
NA TRBJ2-7 12 TRBD2 TRBV2 CAQARGDYEQYF TGTGCCCAAGCGCGGGGGGACTACGAGCAGTACTTC
many TRBJ2-3 13 TRBD2 TRBV20-1 CSARAPALAGVYF TGCAGTGCTAGAGCGCCGGCGCTAGCGGGAGTCTATTTT
NA TRBJ2-1 15 NA TRBV5-1 CASSLVRDGDNEQFF TGCGCCAGCAGTCTGGTAAGGGACGGGGACAATGAGCAGTTCTTC
NA TRBJ1-4 14 TRBD1 TRBV7-9 CASSEGQGSRKLFF TGTGCCAGCAGCGAGGGACAGGGGAGTAGAAAACTGTTTTTT
NA TRBJ2-3 18 TRBD2 TRBV11-2 CASSFPRRAGGSTDTQYF TGTGCCAGCAGCTTCCCGAGGCGTGCGGGGGGTAGCACAGATACGCAGTATTTT
many TRBJ1-1 14 NA TRBV4-1 CASSQEEEDTEAFF TGCGCCAGCAGCCAAGAGGAGGAGGACACTGAAGCTTTCTTT
few TRBJ1-5 15 TRBD1 TRBV10-1 CASHPTGVSNQPQHF TGCGCCAGCCATCCTACAGGGGTTAGCAATCAGCCCCAGCATTTT
NA TRBJ2-3 14 NA TRBV27 CARKGGLSTDTQYF TGTGCCAGGAAGGGGGGTTTAAGCACAGATACGCAGTATTTT
few TRBJ1-1 16 NA TRBV3-1 CASSQALVSANTEAFF TGTGCCAGCAGCCAAGCCCTGGTGTCGGCGAACACTGAAGCTTTCTTT
NA TRBJ2-1 15 TRBD2 TRBV27 CASTPGTSGRYEQFF TGTGCCAGCACCCCTGGGACTAGCGGGAGGTATGAGCAGTTCTTC
few TRBJ2-1 16 TRBD2 TRBV12-3/TRBV12-4 CASNPPGGKPYNEQFF TGTGCCAGCAACCCCCCCGGGGGGAAGCCCTACAATGAGCAGTTCTTC
many TRBJ2-5 13 NA TRBV29-1 CSVAGAPQETQYF TGCAGCGTTGCGGGGGCGCCCCAAGAGACCCAGTACTTC
few TRBJ2-7 17 TRBD2 TRBV5-6 CASSLNLAGPMVVEQYF TGTGCCAGCAGCTTGAATCTAGCGGGGCCCATGGTAGTCGAGCAGTACTTC
NA TRBJ2-3 12 NA TRBV12-3/TRBV12-4 CASRLGGDTQYF TGTGCCAGCAGGCTCGGGGGAGATACGCAGTATTTT
few TRBJ2-3 13 NA TRBV12-3/TRBV12-4 CASSLAVTDTQYF TGTGCCAGCAGTTTAGCTGTCACAGATACGCAGTATTTT
few TRBJ2-1 16 TRBD2 TRBV20-1 CSAPDPGLAGTNEQFF TGCAGTGCCCCCGATCCGGGACTAGCGGGAACCAATGAGCAGTTCTTC
many TRBJ2-1 13 NA TRBV10-3 CAISDVGGNEQFF TGTGCCATCAGTGATGTAGGGGGGAATGAGCAGTTCTTC
NA TRBJ2-7 13 NA TRBV6-6 CASSYSLGGEQYF TGTGCCAGCAGTTACTCGCTCGGAGGCGAGCAGTACTTC
few TRBJ2-7 14 TRBD1 TRBV19 CASSIGTGAYEQYF TGTGCCAGTAGTATTGGGACAGGGGCCTACGAGCAGTACTTC
many TRBJ2-3 13 NA TRBV12-3/TRBV12-4 CASSQLGVDTQYF TGTGCCAGCAGCCAACTAGGGGTGGATACGCAGTATTTT
NA TRBJ2-7 13 NA TRBV27 CASSRDRSYEQYF TGTGCCAGCAGTCGGGACCGATCCTACGAGCAGTACTTC
few TRBJ2-1 14 TRBD2 TRBV19 CASSILAGGNEQFF TGTGCCAGTAGTATCCTAGCGGGGGGCAATGAGCAGTTCTTC
NA TRBJ2-1 15 TRBD2 TRBV20-1 CSAVIPGLEHNEQFF TGCAGTGCTGTTATCCCGGGACTAGAACACAATGAGCAGTTCTTC
few TRBJ2-7 15 TRBD1 TRBV5-1 CASSPVGRGLDEQYF TGCGCCAGCTCCCCGGTCGGCAGGGGGCTCGACGAGCAGTACTTC
NA TRBJ2-1 13 NA TRBV3-1 CASSQGDGNEQFF TGTGCCAGCAGCCAAGGGGACGGCAATGAGCAGTTCTTC
few TRBJ2-7 13 NA TRBV6-1 CASSEAQPYEQYF TGTGCCAGCAGTGAAGCGCAGCCCTACGAGCAGTACTTC
many TRBJ2-7 15 NA TRBV20-1 CSAALLQSGVGEQYF TGCAGTGCTGCCCTACTGCAGTCCGGCGTCGGCGAGCAGTACTTC
NA TRBJ1-4 15 NA TRBV9 CASSVAGGNYEKLFF TGTGCCAGCAGCGTAGCGGGGGGGAACTATGAAAAACTGTTTTTT
NA TRBJ2-1 16 TRBD2 TRBV24-1 CATSDYGTSGYNEQFF TGTGCCACCAGTGATTACGGGACTAGCGGCTACAATGAGCAGTTCTTC